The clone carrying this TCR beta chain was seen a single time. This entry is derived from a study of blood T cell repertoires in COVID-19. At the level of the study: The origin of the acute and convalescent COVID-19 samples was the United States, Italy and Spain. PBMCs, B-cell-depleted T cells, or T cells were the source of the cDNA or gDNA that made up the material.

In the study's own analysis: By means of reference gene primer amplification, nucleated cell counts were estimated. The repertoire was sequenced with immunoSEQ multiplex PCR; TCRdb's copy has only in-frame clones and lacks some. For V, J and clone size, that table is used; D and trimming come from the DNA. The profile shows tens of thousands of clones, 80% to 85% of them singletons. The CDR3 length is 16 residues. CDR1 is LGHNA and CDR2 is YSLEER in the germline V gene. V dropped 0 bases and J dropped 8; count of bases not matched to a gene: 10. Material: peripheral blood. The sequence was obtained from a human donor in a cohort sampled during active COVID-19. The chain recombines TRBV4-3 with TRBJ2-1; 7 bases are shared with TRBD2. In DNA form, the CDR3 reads TGCGCCAGCAGCCAAGAGGCGGGGAGGGTTTACCATGAGCAGTTCTTC. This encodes CASSQEAGRVYHEQFF.